These T cell receptor beta chains were read from a single sample in a study of beta chain features in type 1 diabetes. Clones were sequenced by immunoSEQ multiplex PCR, and TCRdb holds only the in-frame ones, with some missing. The sample has some 130,000 clones, around 9% seen once. What was sequenced was central memory CD4+ T cells from blood. The receptors originated from a man aged 30 to 39 with type 1 diabetes. Each CDR3 is given with its conserved first and last residue. The D gene is left open where the match is weak. Size values are once, few and many counts, or a class for expanded clones, and some rows have none.

j_gene,v_gene,d_gene,abundance,CDR3aa,CDR3nt
TRBJ2-5,TRBV5-6,TRBD2,few,CASSATSGGLVGETQYF,TGTGCCAGCAGCGCGACTAGCGGGGGGCTCGTTGGGGAGACCCAGTACTTC
TRBJ2-3,TRBV29-1,-,-,CSVERRQRSTDTQYF,TGCAGCGTTGAAAGGAGGCAGAGATCCACAGATACGCAGTATTTT
TRBJ1-2,TRBV27,TRBD1,-,CASSAPGQGHYGYTF,TGTGCCAGCAGTGCCCCGGGACAGGGCCACTATGGCTACACCTTC
TRBJ2-7,TRBV12-5,TRBD2,-,CASGLPATSGTSGEQYF,TGTGCTAGTGGTTTGCCAGCAACCTCCGGGACTAGCGGCGAGCAGTACTTC
TRBJ2-7,TRBV28,TRBD1,-,CASSSPSYRDRATF,TGTGCCAGCAGCTCACCCAGCTACCGGGACAGGGCCACCTTC
TRBJ1-1,TRBV4-3,-,few,CASSQAVRDTEAFF,TGCGCCAGCAGCCAAGCAGTCAGGGACACTGAAGCTTTCTTT
TRBJ1-6,TRBV27,TRBD1,-,CASRLQGASDSPLHF,TGTGCCAGCAGGCTCCAGGGGGCTTCCGATTCACCCCTCCACTTT
TRBJ2-5,TRBV7-2,-,once,CASSQSGGGETQYF,TGTGCCAGCAGCCAATCCGGTGGAGGGGAGACCCAGTACTTC
TRBJ2-5,TRBV18,TRBD1,few,CASSTFGQGVQETQYF,TGTGCCAGCTCAACCTTCGGACAGGGGGTCCAAGAGACCCAGTACTTC
TRBJ2-5,TRBV4-1,TRBD2,-,CASSQDWLAATQYF,TGTGCCAGCAGCCAAGATTGGCTAGCGGCGACCCAGTACTTC
TRBJ2-7,TRBV2,TRBD2,many,CASKRDLAYEQYF,TGTGCCAGCAAGCGGGACTTGGCCTACGAGCAGTACTTC
TRBJ1-1,TRBV2,TRBD1,-,CASSQQGTGTEAFF,TGTGCCAGCAGTCAACAGGGGACGGGTACTGAAGCTTTCTTT
TRBJ1-2,TRBV27,-,-,CASSFDSRDGYTF,TGTGCCAGCAGCTTCGATTCGAGGGATGGCTACACCTTC
TRBJ2-3,TRBV5-4,-,-,CASSPAGGRRTDTQYF,TGTGCCAGCAGCCCGGCAGGGGGGCGCCGCACAGATACGCAGTATTTT
TRBJ2-2,TRBV5-1,TRBD2,few,CASTLTSANTGELFF,TGCGCCAGCACCCTAACTAGCGCCAACACCGGGGAGCTGTTTTTT
TRBJ2-7,TRBV28,-,-,CASRVGDRYYEQYF,TGTGCCAGCAGGGTAGGCGACAGATACTACGAGCAGTACTTC
TRBJ2-1,TRBV4-2,TRBD2,-,CASSQDPTSAYNEQFF,TGTGCCAGCAGCCAAGACCCGACTAGCGCATATAATGAGCAGTTCTTC
TRBJ2-1,TRBV4-2,TRBD1,few,CASSLQGARSYNEQFF,TGTGCCAGCAGCCTACAGGGGGCAAGATCCTACAATGAGCAGTTCTTC
TRBJ2-5,TRBV29-1,TRBD2,-,CSVGRGDEETQYF,TGCAGCGTTGGGCGGGGGGATGAAGAGACCCAGTACTTC
TRBJ1-1,TRBV11-1,TRBD1,few,CASSLVLPGQGVPEAFF,TGTGCCAGCAGCTTAGTCCTACCGGGACAGGGGGTTCCTGAAGCTTTCTTT
TRBJ2-3,TRBV5-1,TRBD1,-,CASSFPRTGGTDTQYF,TGCGCCAGCAGCTTTCCTCGGACAGGGGGCACAGATACGCAGTATTTT
TRBJ2-5,TRBV7-2,-,-,CASSLKRDSTEETQYF,TGTGCCAGCAGCTTAAAACGGGACTCAACCGAAGAGACCCAGTACTTC
TRBJ1-3,TRBV18,-,-,CASSPERTASGNTIYF,TGTGCCAGCTCACCGGAACGGACAGCCTCTGGAAACACCATATATTTT
TRBJ1-2,TRBV1,-,-,CTSAPGNYGYTF,TGCACCAGCGCACCGGGAAACTATGGCTACACCTTC
TRBJ1-2,TRBV2,TRBD1,few,CASSEKARGYGYTF,TGTGCCAGCAGTGAAAAGGCCAGGGGGTATGGCTACACCTTC
TRBJ1-2,TRBV18,-,-,CASSGTGGKEYGYTF,TGTGCCAGCTCGGGCACAGGAGGGAAAGAGTATGGCTACACCTTC
TRBJ1-1,TRBV5-4,TRBD1,few,CASSQVQGDTEAFF,TGTGCCAGCAGCCAAGTACAGGGGGACACTGAAGCTTTCTTT
TRBJ1-6,TRBV6-5,-,few,CASSPSGRSLHF,TGTGCCAGCAGTCCATCCGGTCGGAGCCTCCACTTT
TRBJ1-2,TRBV4-2,TRBD1,-,CASSQDLFQGDGYTF,TGTGCCAGCAGCCAAGATCTGTTTCAGGGGGATGGCTACACCTTC
TRBJ2-2,TRBV10-3,-,few,CAMLRASTNTGELFF,TGTGCCATGCTTAGGGCTAGCACCAACACCGGGGAGCTGTTTTTT
TRBJ2-1,TRBV28,TRBD1,-,CASSSPPGTGPNNEQFF,TGTGCCAGCAGTTCCCCTCCCGGGACAGGCCCTAACAATGAGCAGTTCTTC
TRBJ2-1,TRBV5-6,TRBD2,-,CASSFRTSGGYNEQFF,TGTGCCAGCAGCTTTCGGACTAGCGGGGGGTACAATGAGCAGTTCTTC
TRBJ1-5,TRBV4-2,-,-,CASSQVGGGRGSNQPQHF,TGTGCCAGCAGCCAAGTCGGGGGGGGAAGGGGGAGCAATCAGCCCCAGCATTTT
TRBJ2-5,TRBV5-1,-,-,CASSASGQHQSETQYF,TGCGCCAGCAGCGCTAGCGGACAGCACCAATCCGAGACCCAGTACTTC
TRBJ2-5,TRBV9,-,-,CASSGTGREVETQYF,TGTGCCAGCAGCGGGACAGGGAGGGAAGTCGAGACCCAGTACTTC
TRBJ2-3,TRBV6-1,-,-,CASKDTSTDTDTQYF,TGTGCCAGCAAGGATACTAGCACCGACACAGATACGCAGTATTTT
TRBJ1-1,TRBV7-2,TRBD1,-,CASSPGQGGTEAFF,TGTGCCAGCAGCCCCGGACAGGGGGGCACTGAAGCTTTCTTT
TRBJ1-6,TRBV7-2,-,-,CASSLVFRGGNSPLHF,TGTGCCAGCAGCTTGGTTTTCCGGGGTGGGAATTCACCCCTCCACTTT
TRBJ1-1,TRBV29-1,-,-,CSAPTAMNTEAFF,TGCAGCGCTCCCACAGCAATGAACACTGAAGCTTTCTTT
TRBJ1-2,TRBV2,-,-,CASSPGPGGYTF,TGTGCCAGCAGTCCTGGGCCAGGTGGCTACACCTTC
TRBJ1-1,TRBV18,-,few,CASSPIGGSTEAFF,TGTGCCAGCTCACCCATCGGGGGTAGCACTGAAGCTTTCTTT
TRBJ2-5,TRBV10-2,-,-,CASSETGRETQYF,TGCGCCAGCAGTGAGACGGGGAGGGAGACCCAGTACTTC
TRBJ2-7,TRBV19,-,few,CASKLEASWDYEQYF,TGTGCCAGTAAGTTGGAGGCTAGTTGGGACTACGAGCAGTACTTC
TRBJ2-3,TRBV4-1,TRBD2,-,CASSQEAPSGSTDTQYF,TGCGCCAGCAGTCAAGAAGCGCCTAGCGGTAGCACAGATACGCAGTATTTT
TRBJ1-6,TRBV11-2,TRBD1,-,CASSQDRGSPLHF,TGTGCCAGCAGTCAAGACAGGGGATCACCCCTCCACTTT
TRBJ1-4,TRBV7-2,-,few,CASSLGSEKLFF,TGTGCCAGCAGCTTGGGCTCGGAAAAACTGTTTTTT
TRBJ2-3,TRBV7-9,-,few,CASGVMGTDTQYF,TGTGCCTCAGGGGTAATGGGGACAGATACGCAGTATTTT
TRBJ1-5,TRBV5-5,TRBD1,few,CASSSGTGEQPQHF,TGTGCCAGCAGCTCCGGGACAGGGGAGCAGCCCCAGCATTTT
TRBJ1-4,TRBV28,-,few,CASRDTIQEKLFF,TGTGCCAGCAGGGACACCATCCAGGAAAAACTGTTTTTT
TRBJ2-6,TRBV30,TRBD1,-,CAWSQTGVGANVLTF,TGTGCCTGGAGTCAGACAGGGGTTGGGGCCAACGTCCTGACTTTC
TRBJ1-6,TRBV10-3,-,many,CAISPAQGNSPLHF,TGTGCCATCAGCCCAGCCCAGGGGAACTCACCCCTCCACTTT
TRBJ2-1,TRBV7-9,TRBD2,many,CASSLSLAGAYNEQFF,TGTGCCAGCAGCTTAAGTCTAGCGGGGGCCTACAATGAGCAGTTCTTC
TRBJ1-4,TRBV7-9,-,few,CASSPGVAANEKLFF,TGTGCCAGCAGCCCCGGGGTGGCAGCGAATGAAAAACTGTTTTTT
TRBJ2-1,TRBV11-2,TRBD1,many,CASSFDGTGSSNEQFF,TGTGCCAGCAGCTTTGACGGGACAGGGTCCTCCAATGAGCAGTTCTTC
TRBJ2-7,TRBV6-6,TRBD1,-,CATLGGQVSEQYF,TGTGCCACCCTAGGGGGACAGGTCTCCGAGCAGTACTTC
TRBJ1-5,TRBV7-2,-,few,CASSLGRGSQPQHF,TGTGCCAGCAGCTTAGGTAGGGGAAGCCAGCCCCAGCATTTT
TRBJ1-3,TRBV28,-,few,CASSPPRLSGNTIYF,TGTGCCAGCAGTCCCCCCAGGCTCTCTGGAAACACCATATATTTT
TRBJ1-1,TRBV7-9,TRBD1,-,CASSWWDRATEAFF,TGTGCCAGCAGCTGGTGGGACAGAGCCACTGAAGCTTTCTTT
TRBJ2-3,TRBV7-9,TRBD2,-,CASSFLSGGPGDAQYF,TGTGCCAGCAGCTTTCTTAGCGGGGGCCCTGGAGATGCGCAGTATTTT
TRBJ1-1,TRBV28,-,-,CASSLLGASAFF,TGTGCCAGCAGTTTATTAGGGGCTTCGGCTTTCTTT